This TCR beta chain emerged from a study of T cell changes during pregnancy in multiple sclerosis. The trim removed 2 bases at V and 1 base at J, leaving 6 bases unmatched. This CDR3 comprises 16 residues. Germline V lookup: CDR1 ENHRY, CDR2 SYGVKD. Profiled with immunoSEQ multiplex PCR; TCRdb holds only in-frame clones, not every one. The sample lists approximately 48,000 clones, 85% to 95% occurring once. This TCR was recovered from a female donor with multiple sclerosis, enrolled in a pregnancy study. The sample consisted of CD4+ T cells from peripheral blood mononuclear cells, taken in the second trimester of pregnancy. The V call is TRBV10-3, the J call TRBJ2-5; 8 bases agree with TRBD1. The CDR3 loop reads CAISEGTGGGQETQYF. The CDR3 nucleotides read TGTGCCATCAGTGAGGGGACAGGTGGGGGCCAAGAGACCCAGTACTTC.